The 32 T cell receptor beta chains presented below share a single source sample, sequenced in a study of cytomegalovirus exposure and HLA in healthy donors. Primers included in the PCR were 60 Vbeta and 13 Jbeta primers. Profiling relied on immunoSEQ multiplex PCR, and the TCRdb table lists in-frame clones only, not all of them. Among 200,000 or so clones listed, 65% to 90% were seen once. Sequencing was performed on PBMCs. These receptors all come from a girl aged 10-17 years in good health and CMV-seronegative.

The V call is TRBV19, the J call TRBJ2-2; 10 bases are shared with TRBD1. The V segment lost 7 bases and the J segment 1 base; nucleotides outside the gene matches: 12. This CDR3 spans 18 amino acids. The germline CDR1 and CDR2 sequences are LNHDA and SQIVND (reference sequence). The CDR3 nucleotides read TGTGCCAGTACGCTAGAGGGACAGGGGACCCTGAACACCGGGGAGCTGTTTTTT. Protein product: CASTLEGQGTLNTGELFF.

The chain carries TRBV7-6 and TRBJ2-5; D possibly corresponds to TRBD1 (5 bases). Between the trimmed V and J ends, which lost 0 bases and 1 base, there was a span of 18 bases. CDR3 length: 18 residues. In germline, CDR1 is SGHVS, CDR2 FNYEAQ. CDR3 sequence: CASSLARADLSAQETQYF. DNA of the CDR3: TGTGCCAGCAGCTTAGCCAGGGCTGACCTCAGCGCCCAAGAGACCCAGTACTTC.

The rearrangement links TRBV6-5 to TRBJ2-7, with 8 bases identical to TRBD2. Germline V gives CDR1 MNHEY, CDR2 SVGAGI. Trimming cost V 10 bases and J 1 base; bases outside gene matches: 3. This CDR3 has 12 residues. The CDR3 reads CATGGGSYEQYF. CDR3 sequence (DNA): TGTGCCACGGGAGGGGGGTCCTACGAGCAGTACTTC.

V gene TRBV10-3 combines with J gene TRBJ2-7, with unresolved D. The germline CDR1 and CDR2 sequences are ENHRY and SYGVKD. CDR3 length: 13 amino acids. V shed 3 bases and J shed 5 bases, with 11 bases lying between them. The CDR3 loop reads CAISDLAGNEQYF. The CDR3 DNA is TGTGCCATCAGTGATCTGGCAGGCAACGAGCAGTACTTC.

V and J are TRBV7-8 and TRBJ1-1, with D maybe TRBD1 (5 bases). Germline assignment: CDR1 SGHVS and CDR2 FQNEAQ. The CDR3 covers 17 residues. V gave up 1 base and J gave up 4 bases, with 19 bases separating them. CDR3 bases: TGTGCCAGCAGCTTAGGGGCCCAGGGTTCATGGGGCACTGAAGCTTTCTTT. Its translation: CASSLGAQGSWGTEAFF. Supplemented by reference TRBV7-8 and TRBJ1-1, the full variable domain reads GAGVSQSPRYKVAKRGQDVALRCDPISGHVSLFWYQQALGQGPEFLTYFQNEAQLDKSGLPSDRFFAERPEGSVSTLKIQRTQQEDSAVYLCASSLGAQGSWGTEAFFGQGTRLTVV.

Here the CDR3 DNA reads TGCAGCGTTGGAGGGGGGACTAGTTTTGAGCAGTTCTTC. Its translation is CSVGGGTSFEQFF. This rearrangement joins TRBV29-1 to TRBJ2-1; 8 bases fit TRBD2. Per the germline V gene, CDR1 is SQVTM and CDR2 is ANQGSEA. The CDR3 has 13 amino acids. Trimming cost V 4 bases and J 9 bases; bases outside gene matches: 8.

The rearrangement links TRBV14 to TRBJ2-7; TRBD2 matches at 10 bases. V trimming: 5 bases; J trimming: 6 bases; junction bases outside the gene matches: 10. The CDR3 runs to 15 residues. Germline V gene data show CDR1 as SGHDN and CDR2 as FVKESK. Here the CDR3 reads CASSGLAAPTTEQYF. CDR3 in DNA: TGTGCCAGCAGCGGACTAGCGGCCCCTACGACCGAGCAGTACTTC.

V gene TRBV7-8 combines with J gene TRBJ2-7; TRBD2 might be the D (6 bases). Germline V gene data show CDR1 as SGHVS and CDR2 as FQNEAQ. The V and J ends lost 6 bases and 6 bases respectively, with 18 bases between them. CDR3 length equals 14 residues. This CDR3 is CASRARGEPAEQYF. DNA for the CDR3: TGTGCCAGCAGGGCCCGCGGGGAGCCCGCCGAGCAGTACTTC. The complete variable domain, with remaining parts taken from reference TRBV7-8 and TRBJ2-7, reads GAGVSQSPRYKVAKRGQDVALRCDPISGHVSLFWYQQALGQGPEFLTYFQNEAQLDKSGLPSDRFFAERPEGSVSTLKIQRTQQEDSAVYLCASRARGEPAEQYFGPGTRLTVT.

The chain joins TRBV5-1 to TRBJ1-2; tentatively, D is TRBD1 (5 bases). The CDR3 has 13 amino acids. The V end lost 5 bases, the J end lost 3 bases, and 11 bases lay between the germline ends. The germline CDR1 and CDR2 sequences are SGHRS and YFSETQ. The CDR3 nucleotides read TGCGCCAGCAGGTCTACGACAGACTATGGCTACACCTTC. Its protein product is CASRSTTDYGYTF.

V and J are TRBV19 and TRBJ1-2, with no clear D. Trimming removed 7 bases from V and 9 bases from J, with 15 bases in between. There are 12 residues in the CDR3. CDR1 and CDR2 from the germline V gene are LNHDA and SQIVND (reference sequence). CDR3 sequence: CASKLGVGSYTF. CDR3 coding DNA: TGTGCCAGTAAGCTGGGAGTAGGGAGCTACACCTTC.

The chain links TRBV19 to TRBJ1-4; D uncertain. Trimming removed 5 bases from V and 7 bases from J, with 23 bases in between. This CDR3 has 17 residues. Germline assignment: CDR1 LNHDA and CDR2 SQIVND (reference sequence). In DNA, the CDR3 is TGTGCCAGTAGTTTTCTCCTGGGCCAAGGAATCGGTGAAAAACTGTTTTTT. Translated: CASSFLLGQGIGEKLFF. The full variable domain, in which reference TRBV19 and TRBJ1-4 provide the parts outside the CDR3, is DGGITQSPKYLFRKEGQNVTLSCEQNLNHDAMYWYRQDPGQGLRLIYYSQIVNDFQKGDIAEGYSVSREKKESFPLTVTSAQKNPTAFYLCASSFLLGQGIGEKLFFGSGTQLSVL.

The chain recombines TRBV6-5 with TRBJ1-1; D is ambiguous. The V gene lost 6 bases and the J gene lost 10 bases, with 9 bases spanning the gap. Germline CDR1 MNHEY, CDR2 SVGAGI. CDR3 size: 10 residues. The CDR3 sequence: CASSTSSAFF. The CDR3, as DNA: TGTGCCAGCAGCACCAGTTCAGCTTTCTTT.

V gene TRBV6-5 combines with J gene TRBJ2-7; 8 bases are a match to TRBD1. The trim removed 6 bases at V and 4 bases at J, leaving 8 bases unmatched. This CDR3 contains 14 residues. From germline, CDR1 is MNHEY and CDR2 SVGAGI. As DNA, the CDR3 is TGTGCCAGCAGCCCCGACAGGGGTTATTACGAGCAGTACTTC. Translation gives CASSPDRGYYEQYF.

This clone has just one count. This sequence joins TRBV4-2 and TRBJ1-2, with 10 nucleotides matching TRBD1. There are 15 residues in the CDR3. Germline assignment: CDR1 LGHNA and CDR2 YNFKEQ. After removal of 0 bases from V and 6 bases from J, the junction contained 4 bases not matched to a gene. The CDR3, as DNA: TGTGCCAGCAGCCAAGAGTACGGGACAGGGGATGGCTACACCTTC. As protein: CASSQEYGTGDGYTF.

This chain uses TRBV2 with TRBJ2-1; no clear D. Germline assignment: CDR1 SNHLY and CDR2 FYNNEI. Between the trimmed V and J ends, which lost 8 bases and 7 bases, there was a span of 12 bases. This CDR3 contains 12 residues. As DNA, the CDR3 is TGTGCCAGCCTCATGGAGTTAAATGAGCAGTTCTTC. Translation gives CASLMELNEQFF.

The chain carries TRBV5-8 and TRBJ2-5, with D perhaps matching TRBD1 (6 bases). This CDR3 spans 16 amino acids. Looked up from germline, CDR1 is SGHTS and CDR2 is YDEGEE. Deletions cut 0 bases from V and 3 bases from J, with 15 bases between. The CDR3 DNA is TGTGCCAGCAGCTTGGGCAGGGGTTTGGGGGAAGAGACCCAGTACTTC. As protein: CASSLGRGLGEETQYF.

This chain joins TRBV7-3 and TRBJ1-2; 12 bases map to TRBD1. The CDR3 loop spans 16 amino acids. Looked up from germline, CDR1 is SGHTA and CDR2 is FQGTGA. The ends lost 0 bases at V and 7 bases at J; junction bases unmatched: 6. In DNA, the CDR3 is TGTGCCAGCAGCTTAACGGCTGGGACAGGGGGCAGTGGCTACACCTTC. Translated: CASSLTAGTGGSGYTF.

The CDR3 here is CASSEFRETDTQYF. The CDR3 nucleotides read TGTGCCAGCAGTGAGTTCAGGGAAACAGATACGCAGTATTTT. This chain connects TRBV2 to TRBJ2-3, with a tentative D call TRBD1 (5 bases). The CDR3 has 14 amino acids. Trimming removed 3 bases from V and 3 bases from J, with 10 bases in between. The germline CDR1 and CDR2 sequences are SNHLY and FYNNEI.

Here the CDR3 DNA reads TGTGCCAGCAGTTTAGAGGGGGTTGGGACGGACCTCCCCTACTTC. Translated: CASSLEGVGTDLPYF. The chain uses TRBV28 and TRBJ2-7, with D possibly being TRBD1 (6 bases). There are 15 residues in the CDR3. Germline V lookup: CDR1 MDHEN, CDR2 SYDVKM. The V gene lost 2 bases and the J gene lost 13 bases, with 24 bases spanning the gap. Complete variable domain (other parts from reference TRBV28 and TRBJ2-7): DVKVTQSSRYLVKRTGEKVFLECVQDMDHENMFWYRQDPGLGLRLIYFSYDVKMKEKGDIPEGYSVSREKKERFSLILESASTNQTSMYLCASSLEGVGTDLPYFGPGTRLTVT.

The rearrangement uses TRBV5-1 and TRBJ2-5; tentative D call: TRBD2 (6 bases). Trimming removed 2 bases at V and 3 bases at J, with 14 bases between. Germline V gene data show CDR1 as SGHRS and CDR2 as YFSETQ. The CDR3 has 15 residues. The CDR3: CASSFNLGGKETQYF. The CDR3 DNA sequence: TGCGCCAGCAGCTTCAATCTGGGGGGAAAAGAGACCCAGTACTTC.

The V and J genes are TRBV9 and TRBJ2-7, with 8 bases matching TRBD1. The CDR3 loop spans 15 amino acids. Germline lookup yields CDR1 SGDLS and CDR2 YYNGEE. Trimming cost V 10 bases and J 5 bases; bases outside gene matches: 17. CDR3 sequence reads: CAGAPGTGPKDEQYF. The CDR3 DNA reads as TGTGCCGGGGCACCCGGGACAGGACCAAAGGACGAGCAGTACTTC.

The rearrangement joins TRBV19 to TRBJ1-1, with TRBD1 as a possible D gene (6 bases). V was trimmed by 10 bases and J by 1 base, leaving 19 bases between them. The CDR3 totals 15 residues. The germline gives CDR1 LNHDA, CDR2 SQIVND (reference sequence). The CDR3: CATTRTGQKNTEAFF. The CDR3 DNA reads as TGTGCCACTACTCGGACGGGACAAAAGAACACTGAAGCTTTCTTT.

The V gene is TRBV5-6, the J gene TRBJ1-2, with TRBD1 identical over 9 bases. The CDR3 has 14 residues. Germline V gives CDR1 SGHDT, CDR2 YYEEEE. Trimming removed 5 bases from V and 3 bases from J; junction bases left unmatched: 5. CDR3 amino acids: CASRGQGIDYGYTF. The CDR3, as DNA: TGTGCCAGCAGAGGACAGGGGATAGACTATGGCTACACCTTC.

The genes are TRBV18 and TRBJ1-6, with 7 positions matching TRBD1. CDR3 length: 16 amino acids. The V gene's germline CDR1 is KGHSH and CDR2 LQKENI. The junction had 1 base not matched to a gene; V was cut back by 2 bases and J by 0 bases. The CDR3 sequence: CASSPRDSSYNSPLHF. CDR3 coding DNA: TGTGCCAGCTCACCAAGGGACAGCTCCTATAATTCACCCCTCCACTTT.

The chain recombines TRBV4-2 with TRBJ2-7; the match to TRBD2 covers 12 bases. The CDR3 consists of 19 residues. V lost 3 bases to trimming and J lost 0 bases; unmatched junction nucleotides: 12. Germline CDR1 is LGHNA and CDR2 is YNFKEQ. CDR3 sequence: CASSHPNSGLAGSSYEQYF. The CDR3 DNA is TGTGCCAGCAGCCACCCAAACTCCGGACTAGCGGGGTCCTCCTACGAGCAGTACTTC.

The V and J genes are TRBV7-3 and TRBJ2-5; 10 bases are a match to TRBD2. V lost 1 base to trimming and J lost 0 bases; unmatched junction nucleotides: 8. Germline loops: CDR1 SGHTA, CDR2 FQGTGA. The CDR3 loop spans 18 amino acids. The CDR3 spells CASSLKSLAGGYQETQYF. The CDR3 DNA reads as TGTGCCAGCAGCTTAAAATCCTTAGCGGGGGGATACCAAGAGACCCAGTACTTC.

The chain recombines TRBV2 with TRBJ1-2; 12 bases match TRBD1. Losses at the gene ends were 11 bases for V and 6 bases for J; bases not matched to a gene: 13. Germline V gives CDR1 SNHLY, CDR2 FYNNEI. There are 15 residues in the CDR3. CDR3 sequence (DNA): TGTGCCTCGAAACCAGGGACAGGGGGCGCCAATGGCTACACCTTC. As protein: CASKPGTGGANGYTF.

This clone was observed once. This chain connects TRBV9 to TRBJ1-4; D is unresolved. This CDR3 comprises 13 residues. V was cut by 6 bases and J by 7 bases, with 13 bases left in between. Germline assignment: CDR1 SGDLS and CDR2 YYNGEE. The CDR3 bases are TGTGCCAGCACCTCTACGGGGAGTGAAAAACTGTTTTTT. As protein: CASTSTGSEKLFF.

The chain combines TRBV7-9 with TRBJ2-3, with D possibly matching TRBD2 (6 bases). This CDR3 has 16 residues. V gave up 1 base and J gave up 3 bases, with 14 bases separating them. The germline V gene encodes CDR1 SEHNR and CDR2 FQNEAQ (reference sequence). Here the CDR3 DNA reads TGTGCCAGCAGCTTAGGGGTAACGGGGGATACAGATACGCAGTATTTT. It translates to CASSLGVTGDTDTQYF.

This chain links TRBV2 with TRBJ2-2, with no clear D. The CDR3 runs to 12 residues. The germline V gene encodes CDR1 SNHLY and CDR2 FYNNEI. Trimming left V 6 bases short and J 6 bases short, with 8 bases between. CDR3: CASRNNAGELFF. The CDR3 bases are TGTGCCAGCAGAAATAATGCCGGGGAGCTGTTTTTT.

V and J are TRBV7-3 and TRBJ1-4, with 8 bases lining up with TRBD1. CDR1 SGHTA and CDR2 FQGTGA come from the germline V gene. This CDR3 comprises 15 residues. V shed 1 base, J shed 5 bases, and the junction held 3 bases outside the gene matches. CDR3 coding DNA: TGTGCCAGCAGCTTAAGACGGACAGGGAATGAAAAACTGTTTTTT. Its protein is CASSLRRTGNEKLFF.

This chain uses TRBV7-2 with TRBJ1-2, with 7 bases identical to TRBD1. Germline assignment: CDR1 SGHTA and CDR2 FQGNSA. Trimming cost V 5 bases and J 8 bases; bases outside gene matches: 2. The CDR3 is 11 residues long. The CDR3 nucleotides read TGTGCCAGCAGCAGGGGACAGGGCTACACCTTC. This sequence encodes CASSRGQGYTF. Combining the CDR3 with reference TRBV7-2 and TRBJ1-2 gives the whole variable domain GAGVSQSPSNKVTEKGKDVELRCDPISGHTALYWYRQSLGQGLEFLIYFQGNSAPDKSGLPSDRFSAERTGGSVSTLTIQRTQQEDSAVYLCASSRGQGYTFGSGTRLTVV.